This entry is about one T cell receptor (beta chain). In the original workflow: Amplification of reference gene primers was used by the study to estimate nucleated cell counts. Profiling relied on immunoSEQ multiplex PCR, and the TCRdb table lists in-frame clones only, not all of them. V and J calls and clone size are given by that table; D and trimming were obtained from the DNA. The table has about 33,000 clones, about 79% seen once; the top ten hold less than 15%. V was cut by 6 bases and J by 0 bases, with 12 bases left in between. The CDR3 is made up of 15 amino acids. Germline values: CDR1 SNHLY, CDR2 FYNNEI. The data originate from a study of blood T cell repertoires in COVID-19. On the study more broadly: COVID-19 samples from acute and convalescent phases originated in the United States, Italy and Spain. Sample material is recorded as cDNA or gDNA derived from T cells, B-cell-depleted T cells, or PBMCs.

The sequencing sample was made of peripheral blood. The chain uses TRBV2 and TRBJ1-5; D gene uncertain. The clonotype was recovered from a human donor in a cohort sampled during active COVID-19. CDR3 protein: CASRFDTNSNQPQHF. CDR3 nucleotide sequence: TGTGCCAGCAGGTTCGACACCAATAGCAATCAGCCCCAGCATTTT.